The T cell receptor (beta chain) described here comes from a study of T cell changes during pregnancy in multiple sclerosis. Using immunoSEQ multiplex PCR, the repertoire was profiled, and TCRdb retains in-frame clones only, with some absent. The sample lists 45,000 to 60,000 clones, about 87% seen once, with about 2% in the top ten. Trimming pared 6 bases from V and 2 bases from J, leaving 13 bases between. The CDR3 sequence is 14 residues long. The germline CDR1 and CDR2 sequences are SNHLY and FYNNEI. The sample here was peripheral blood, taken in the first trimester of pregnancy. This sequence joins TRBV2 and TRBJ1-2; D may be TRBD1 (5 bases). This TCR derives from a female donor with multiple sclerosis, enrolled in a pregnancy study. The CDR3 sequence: CASRRQGRNYGYTF. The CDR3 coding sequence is TGTGCCAGCAGACGTCAGGGCCGCAACTATGGCTACACCTTC.